This passage covers 13 T cell receptor beta chains from one sample sequenced in a study of response to subunit inactivated influenza vaccine. TCRdb reprocessed the RT-PCR reads via MiXCR and lists one record per CDR3 protein. The profile shows about 540,000 distinct CDR3 sequences, around 21% of them singletons. These same records also appear under a second study, on T cells expressing NK-cell markers. That study adds: For TCR beta, cDNA was produced by 5'RACE template switching with UMIs.

The material sequenced was CD4+ T cells sorted from PBMCs, taken 11 to 12 days after vaccination. These receptors all stem from a man in his forties or fifties who received an inactivated influenza vaccine.

This clonotype was seen a few times. The genes are TRBV7-2 and TRBJ2-4; D gene uncertain. The CDR3 loop spans 14 amino acids. Trimming left V 4 bases short and J 0 bases short, with 7 bases between. Germline values: CDR1 SGHTA, CDR2 FQGNSA. The CDR3 nucleotides are TGTGCCAGCAGCTATACTCTAGCCAAAAACATTCAGTACTTC. Translated: CASSYTLAKNIQYF.

This clonotype turned up a few times. J is TRBJ2-2 and V is TRBV28, with 11 positions matching TRBD2. The CDR3 length is 21 residues. Per the germline V gene, CDR1 is MDHEN and CDR2 is SYDVKM. V trimming: 2 bases; J trimming: 3 bases; junction bases outside the gene matches: 17. The CDR3: CASSLSPKLLAGVRYTGELFF. CDR3 DNA: TGTGCCAGCAGTTTAAGCCCCAAGTTACTAGCGGGGGTACGATACACCGGGGAGCTGTTTTTT.

This rearrangement joins TRBV7-2 to TRBJ2-7; 10 bases are a match to TRBD2. V trimming: 5 bases; J trimming: 5 bases; junction bases outside the gene matches: 6. This CDR3 contains 14 residues. Per germline, CDR1 SGHTA and CDR2 FQGNSA. Here the CDR3 DNA reads TGTGCCAGCAGCCCCGGACTAGCGGCCCACGAGCAGTACTTC. Encoded protein: CASSPGLAAHEQYF.

This rearrangement joins TRBV5-1 to TRBJ2-3; possibly TRBD1 or TRBD2 for D (6 bases each). Germline-derived CDR1 and CDR2 are SGHRS and YFSETQ. This CDR3 region has 17 residues. Trimming removed 0 bases at V and 0 bases at J, with 14 bases between. The DNA of the CDR3 is TGCGCCAGCAGCTTGGCCGGGGGCAGGGTGAGCACAGATACGCAGTATTTT. This codes for CASSLAGGRVSTDTQYF.

The chain has TRBV6-5 and TRBJ2-7; 8 bases are a match to TRBD2. From germline, CDR1 is MNHEY and CDR2 SVGAGI. The length of the CDR3 is 15 residues. The J segment lost 7 bases and the V segment lost 2 bases, leaving 10 bases of the junction unmatched. The CDR3 here is CASSYVRGGTGEQYF. As DNA, the CDR3 is TGTGCCAGCAGTTACGTCCGGGGGGGCACGGGGGAGCAGTACTTC.

This clonotype occurred a few times. The genes are TRBV18 and TRBJ2-7; 10 nucleotides line up with TRBD2. Germline CDR1 KGHSH, CDR2 LQKENI. V was pared by 2 bases and J by 4 bases, with 8 bases of the junction left unmatched. This CDR3 has 16 residues. DNA for the CDR3: TGTGCCAGCTCACCAGTTCCCGGGACTAGCGATTACGAGCAGTACTTC. Amino acid sequence: CASSPVPGTSDYEQYF.

In its sample, this clonotype was seen a few times. The chain couples TRBV6-1 to TRBJ2-1; 7 bases map to TRBD1. Germline loops: CDR1 MNHNS, CDR2 SASEGT. V trimming: 6 bases; J trimming: 7 bases; junction bases outside the gene matches: 9. CDR3 length: 14 residues. The DNA for the CDR3 is TGTGCCAGCAGAACCTCTACAGGGGCGAATGAGCAGTTCTTC. It codes for CASRTSTGANEQFF.

The chain combines TRBV10-3 with TRBJ1-5, with D perhaps TRBD1 (6 bases). Germline assignment: CDR1 ENHRY and CDR2 SYGVKD. This CDR3 contains 14 residues. V lost 8 bases and J 0 bases, leaving 11 bases between the germline ends. The CDR3, as DNA: TGTGCCATCTCTGGGGGCTATAGCAATCAGCCCCAGCATTTT. This gives the protein CAISGGYSNQPQHF.

V usage is TRBV3-1 and J usage is TRBJ2-7; D call uncertain. This CDR3 has 13 residues. V gave up 0 bases and J gave up 7 bases, with 10 bases separating them. The germline V gene encodes CDR1 LGHDT and CDR2 YNNKEL (reference sequence). CDR3 coding DNA: TGTGCCAGCAGCCAAGATACCAGTAATGAGCAGTACTTC. This translates into CASSQDTSNEQYF.

This sequence joins TRBV29-1 and TRBJ2-7; 10 bases agree with TRBD1. Losses at the gene ends were 5 bases for V and 4 bases for J; bases not matched to a gene: 8. Germline lookup yields CDR1 SQVTM and CDR2 ANQGSEA. This CDR3 is built from 14 residues. CDR3 sequence reads: CSVTPGQGQYEQYF. The CDR3 DNA sequence: TGCAGCGTTACCCCGGGACAGGGGCAATACGAGCAGTACTTC.

This sequence joins TRBV7-9 and TRBJ1-3, with no clear D. The CDR3 runs 15 residues. Trimming removed 2 bases at V and 0 bases at J, with 8 bases between. Germline V gives CDR1 SEHNR, CDR2 FQNEAQ (reference sequence). CDR3 in DNA: TGTGCCAGCAGCTTACGTAGCGGCTCTGGAAACACCATATATTTT. Translated: CASSLRSGSGNTIYF.

The chain couples TRBV6-2 or TRBV6-3 to TRBJ1-1; the D gene is possibly TRBD1 (5 bases). The V end was cut by 2 bases, the J end by 1 base, with 8 bases between. This CDR3 has 14 residues. Looked up from germline, CDR1 is MNHEY and CDR2 is SVGEGT. The CDR3 region has the DNA TGTGCCAGCAGTTACGGGGCGGGGAACACTGAAGCTTTCTTT. This translates into CASSYGAGNTEAFF.

In its sample, this clonotype was seen a few times. The chain has TRBV6-2 or TRBV6-3 and TRBJ2-2, with unresolved D. CDR3 length: 15 residues. Germline V gene data show CDR1 as MNHEY and CDR2 as SVGEGT. Trimming left V 2 bases short and J 0 bases short, with 7 bases between. CDR3 in DNA: TGTGCCAGCAGTTACCAGGCCGCGAACACCGGGGAGCTGTTTTTT. It is translated as CASSYQAANTGELFF.